A single sample is the source of the 14 T cell receptor beta chains below, sequenced in a study of blood T cell repertoires in COVID-19. TCRdb's table, derived via immunoSEQ multiplex PCR, lists solely in-frame clones and lacks some. The table has around 72,000 clones, about nine tenths seen once. Sequencing was performed on peripheral blood. Every receptor here comes from a man aged 50 to 60 with active COVID-19.

The chain employs TRBV18 and TRBJ2-3, with no clear D. The CDR3 spans 15 residues. CDR1 is KGHSH, CDR2 LQKENI, per germline. Deletions cut 0 bases from V and 3 bases from J, with 10 bases between. This CDR3 reads CASSPPSPGTDTQYF. For the CDR3, the DNA is TGTGCCAGCTCACCACCGTCCCCGGGTACAGATACGCAGTATTTT.

In its sample, this clone was seen once. The V gene is TRBV2, the J gene TRBJ1-1, with 7 bases that match TRBD1. Germline CDR1 SNHLY, CDR2 FYNNEI. The CDR3 consists of 13 residues. The V segment lost 4 bases and the J segment 7 bases; nucleotides outside the gene matches: 6. In DNA form, the CDR3 reads TGTGCCAGCAGTGGGCGACAGGGAGGTGAAGCTTTCTTT. Residues: CASSGRQGGEAFF. The whole variable domain, remainder taken from reference TRBV2 and TRBJ1-1, is EPEVTQTPSHQVTQMGQEVILRCVPISNHLYFYWYRQILGQKVEFLVSFYNNEISEKSEIFDDQFSVERPDGSNFTLKIRSTKLEDSAMYFCASSGRQGGEAFFGQGTRLTVV.

This chain joins TRBV6-2 or TRBV6-3 and TRBJ2-3; TRBD2 matches at 13 bases. The junction had 8 bases not matched to a gene; V was cut back by 2 bases and J by 0 bases. The germline V gene encodes CDR1 MNHEY and CDR2 SVGEGT. The CDR3 runs 19 residues. As DNA, the CDR3 is TGTGCCAGCAGTTACCCAACTAGCGGGGGGGCCTCTAGCACAGATACGCAGTATTTT. This sequence encodes CASSYPTSGGASSTDTQYF.

The chain uses TRBV18 and TRBJ1-3, with D unresolved. Germline assignment: CDR1 KGHSH and CDR2 LQKENI. CDR3 length equals 18 residues. V was trimmed by 0 bases and J by 0 bases, leaving 15 bases between them. CDR3 sequence (DNA): TGTGCCAGCTCACCACCTCCGGTACAGTCTTACTCTGGAAACACCATATATTTT. Its translation is CASSPPPVQSYSGNTIYF.

Only a few counts were recorded for this clone. This chain uses TRBV6-1 with TRBJ2-7; 12 nucleotides agree with TRBD1. This CDR3 contains 17 residues. Germline CDR1 MNHNS, CDR2 SASEGT. Germline trimming cut 4 bases from V and 3 bases from J; bases unmatched to any gene: 10. The CDR3 DNA reads TGTGCCAGCAGTGGCGGGACAGGGGGCGTAGGCGGCTACGAGCAGTACTTC. Its translation is CASSGGTGGVGGYEQYF.

The genes are TRBV27 and TRBJ1-5; 7 positions agree with TRBD1. Germline V lookup: CDR1 MNHEY, CDR2 SMNVEV (reference sequence). The CDR3 covers 15 residues. The J segment lost 4 bases and the V segment lost 2 bases, leaving 5 bases of the junction unmatched. CDR3 in DNA: TGTGCCAGCAGTTTAGTACAGGGGATGAATCAGCCCCAGCATTTT. It is translated as CASSLVQGMNQPQHF.

This chain joins TRBV7-2 and TRBJ1-1; 8 bases line up with TRBD1. The J segment lost 4 bases and the V segment lost 2 bases, leaving 9 bases of the junction unmatched. This CDR3 is 16 amino acids long. In germline, CDR1 is SGHTA, CDR2 FQGNSA. CDR3 sequence: CASSLRPRGLGTEAFF. CDR3 sequence (DNA): TGTGCCAGCAGCTTACGCCCCAGGGGGCTAGGCACTGAAGCTTTCTTT.

The chain is built from TRBV5-1 and TRBJ1-2, with no clear D. CDR1 SGHRS and CDR2 YFSETQ come from the germline V gene. Trimming shortened V by 1 base and J by 3 bases, and 13 bases separated the two germline ends. This CDR3 comprises 15 residues. For the CDR3, the DNA is TGCGCCAGCAGCTTGACCGACATGGAGGACTATGGCTACACCTTC. Protein product: CASSLTDMEDYGYTF.

The chain couples TRBV29-1 to TRBJ2-7; D is possibly TRBD2 (5 bases). V was pared by 7 bases and J by 3 bases, with 10 bases between. CDR1 SQVTM and CDR2 ANQGSEA come from the germline V gene. This CDR3 has 11 residues. The DNA for the CDR3 is TGCAGCGCAAGGGAGAACTACGAGCAGTACTTC. This sequence encodes CSARENYEQYF.

V usage is TRBV6-4 and J usage is TRBJ2-7, with 11 bases that match TRBD1. The ends lost 7 bases at V and 6 bases at J; junction bases unmatched: 8. There are 14 residues in the CDR3. The V gene's germline CDR1 is MRHNA and CDR2 SNTAGT. The CDR3 protein is CASTNPGQGAEQYF. Here the CDR3 DNA reads TGTGCCAGCACCAACCCAGGACAGGGGGCCGAGCAGTACTTC.

The CDR3 reads CASSLRDRGGTEAFF. CDR3 sequence (DNA): TGTGCCAGCAGTTTACGGGACAGGGGAGGCACTGAAGCTTTCTTT. The chain couples TRBV28 to TRBJ1-1; 10 positions agree with TRBD1. J was trimmed by 4 bases and V by 2 bases; bases with no gene match: 4. The CDR3 loop spans 15 amino acids. Germline V gene sequence: CDR1 MDHEN, CDR2 SYDVKM.

This clone appeared once. V gene TRBV5-5 combines with J gene TRBJ2-1; 10 bases agree with TRBD2. The germline V gene encodes CDR1 SGHKS and CDR2 YYEKEE (reference sequence). Unmatched junction bases numbered 1, after V lost 2 bases and J lost 5 bases. The CDR3 covers 14 residues. CDR3 DNA: TGTGCCAGCAGCTTCGGACTAGCGGACAATGAGCAGTTCTTC. Its translation: CASSFGLADNEQFF.

The CDR3 spells CSARGVDTQYF. The CDR3 DNA follows: TGCAGTGCTAGGGGCGTGGATACGCAGTATTTT. The chain employs TRBV20-1 and TRBJ2-3; unclear D gene. Germline loops: CDR1 DFQATT, CDR2 SNEGSKA (reference sequence). The CDR3 is 11 residues long. Trimming took 3 bases from V and 6 from J, leaving 7 bases between them.

V is TRBV28 and J is TRBJ2-7; possibly TRBD1 for D (5 bases). Trimming took 3 bases from V and 1 from J, leaving 13 bases between them. Germline CDR1 MDHEN, CDR2 SYDVKM. The CDR3 runs 15 residues. The CDR3: CASSFRGRGSYEQYF. In nucleotides, the CDR3 is TGTGCCAGCAGTTTTAGGGGTAGAGGTTCCTACGAGCAGTACTTC.